The 7 T cell receptor beta chains below all came from one sample that was sequenced in a study of spatial heterogeneity in lung cancer. Stated time point: blood at routine non-recurrence follow-up after resection. The study sequenced unsorted whole RNA from tumor, nontumor lung or frozen PBMC. TCRdb analysed the 5' RACE reads with MiXCR anew, one entry per CDR3 protein. In the table there are about 120,000 distinct CDR3 sequences, 9.5% to 15% of which are singletons. Here the sequenced sample was PBMCs, taken at follow-up. The receptors derive from a male donor with early-stage non-small cell lung cancer.

This clonotype was counted between two and nine times. The gene calls are TRBV7-9 and TRBJ2-7, with D maybe TRBD1 (6 bases). The length of the CDR3 is 13 residues. V was trimmed by 5 bases and J by 5 bases, leaving 13 bases between them. CDR1 is SEHNR, CDR2 FQNEAQ, per germline (reference sequence). CDR3 amino acids: CASSPITGNEQYF. CDR3 nucleotide sequence: TGTGCCAGCAGCCCGATTACAGGGAACGAGCAGTACTTC. Full variable domain (outside the CDR3, taken from reference TRBV7-9 and TRBJ2-7): DTGVSQNPRHKITKRGQNVTFRCDPISEHNRLYWYRQTLGQGPEFLTYFQNEAQLEKSRLLSDRFSAERPKGSFSTLEIQRTEQGDSAMYLCASSPITGNEQYFGPGTRLTVT.

This clonotype has a handful of counts. The rearrangement links TRBV6-2 or TRBV6-3 to TRBJ1-1; D may be TRBD1 (6 bases). This CDR3 is built from 17 residues. Trimming took off 6 bases at V and 1 base at J, with 21 bases between the two ends. Germline assignment: CDR1 MNHEY and CDR2 SVGEGT. The CDR3 coding sequence is TGTGCCAGCAGCTCCCACCTCCAGGGGATTAAGAACACTGAAGCTTTCTTT. This codes for CASSSHLQGIKNTEAFF.

This chain links TRBV20-1 with TRBJ1-3; D gene unclear. Germline lookup yields CDR1 DFQATT and CDR2 SNEGSKA (reference sequence). Trimming took off 0 bases at V and 2 bases at J, with 8 bases between the two ends. The CDR3 has 14 residues. Here the CDR3 DNA reads TGCAGTGCTAGAGATGCGGGGACTGGAAACACCATATATTTT. It translates to CSARDAGTGNTIYF.

This clonotype was observed at least ten times. CDR3 loop: CASSQSAGTSHTGELFF. Here the CDR3 DNA reads TGTGCCAGCAGCCAATCCGCCGGGACTAGTCACACCGGGGAGCTGTTTTTT. The V call is TRBV3-1, the J call TRBJ2-2; 8 bases map to TRBD2. V shed 2 bases and J 3 bases; nucleotides not matched to a gene: 8. This CDR3 has 17 residues. Germline CDR1 LGHDT, CDR2 YNNKEL (reference sequence). The whole variable domain, filled in from reference TRBV3-1 and TRBJ2-2, reads DTAVSQTPKYLVTQMGNDKSIKCEQNLGHDTMYWYKQDSKKFLKIMFSYNNKELIINETVPNRFSPKSPDKAHLNLHINSLELGDSAVYFCASSQSAGTSHTGELFFGEGSRLTVL.

This clonotype was seen ten or more times. The V gene is TRBV5-1, the J gene TRBJ2-7; D is ambiguous. V was shortened by 3 bases and J by 2 bases, with 15 bases between the two germline ends. This CDR3 is 15 amino acids long. CDR1 and CDR2 (germline): SGHRS, YFSETQ. This CDR3 reads CASSSDLIPAYEQYF. As DNA, the CDR3 is TGCGCCAGCAGCTCCGACCTAATCCCCGCCTACGAGCAGTACTTC.

The V and J genes are TRBV28 and TRBJ2-5; 8 positions match TRBD1. V gave up 8 bases and J gave up 4 bases; unmatched junction bases: 9. This CDR3 has 14 residues. Germline V gives CDR1 MDHEN, CDR2 SYDVKM. The CDR3 DNA reads TGTGCCAGCCGACTCAGGGGGCGCATAGAGACCCAGTACTTC. This encodes CASRLRGRIETQYF.

The CDR3 nucleotides are TGTGCCAGCAGCATCCGAAGGGGGCGAACAGATACGCAGTATTTT. Amino acids: CASSIRRGRTDTQYF. V gene TRBV13 combines with J gene TRBJ2-3; 7 bases agree with TRBD1. Trimming at V came to 5 bases and at J to 3 bases, leaving 8 bases not matched to a gene. The CDR3 covers 15 residues. The germline V gene has CDR1 PRHDT and CDR2 FYEKMQ (reference sequence).